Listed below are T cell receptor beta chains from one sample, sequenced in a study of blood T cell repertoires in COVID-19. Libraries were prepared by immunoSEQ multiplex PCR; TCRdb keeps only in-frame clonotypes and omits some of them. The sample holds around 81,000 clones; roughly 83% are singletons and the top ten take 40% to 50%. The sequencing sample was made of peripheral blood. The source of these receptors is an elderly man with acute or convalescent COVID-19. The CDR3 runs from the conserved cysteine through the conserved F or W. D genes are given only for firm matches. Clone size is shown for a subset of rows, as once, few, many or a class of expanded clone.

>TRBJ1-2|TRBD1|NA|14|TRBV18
TGTGCCAGCTCAAACGGACAGGGTGGTTATGGCTACACCTTC
CASSNGQGGYGYTF
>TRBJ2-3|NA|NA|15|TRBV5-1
TGCGCCAGCAGCCCAGGACTACTCCCCGCAGATACGCAGTATTTT
CASSPGLLPADTQYF
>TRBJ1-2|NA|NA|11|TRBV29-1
TGCAGCGTTGACACCCTGGAGGGCTACACCTTC
CSVDTLEGYTF
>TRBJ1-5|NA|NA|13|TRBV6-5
TGTGCCAGCGGGAGAGAGATCGATCAGCCCCAGCATTTT
CASGREIDQPQHF
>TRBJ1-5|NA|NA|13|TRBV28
TGTGCCAGCAGCGGACAGTACAATCAGCCCCAGCATTTT
CASSGQYNQPQHF
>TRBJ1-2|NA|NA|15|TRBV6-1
TGTGCCAGCAGTTCCGGTGACAGGTCCGCGTATGGCTACACCTTC
CASSSGDRSAYGYTF
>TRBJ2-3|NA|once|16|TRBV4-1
TGCGCCAGCAGCCAAGATCGTAACAGGGCCACAGATACGCAGTATTTT
CASSQDRNRATDTQYF
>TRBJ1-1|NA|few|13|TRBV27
TGTGCCAGCAGTTTAAACAGGAACACTGAAGCTTTCTTT
CASSLNRNTEAFF
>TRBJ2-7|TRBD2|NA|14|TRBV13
TGTGCCAGCAGCTCCCGCGGGAGTTCCTACGAGCAGTACTTC
CASSSRGSSYEQYF
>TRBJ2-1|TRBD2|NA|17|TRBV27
TGTGCCAGCAGTTTCGGACTAGCGGGGGGCTCCGGCGATGAGCAGTTCTTC
CASSFGLAGGSGDEQFF
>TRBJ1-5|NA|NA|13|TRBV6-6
TGTGCCAGCAGTCCTCAGGGTCGAGAGCCCCAGCATTTT
CASSPQGREPQHF
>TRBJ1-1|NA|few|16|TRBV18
TGTGCCAGCTCACCCCTTTCGGGAGGGCAGAACACTGAAGCTTTCTTT
CASSPLSGGQNTEAFF
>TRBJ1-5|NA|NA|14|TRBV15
TGTGCCACCAGCATGCAAGGGGATTTTCAGCCCCAGCATTTT
CATSMQGDFQPQHF
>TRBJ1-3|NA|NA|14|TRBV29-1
TGCAGCGTTGACGAGCTCCTAGCTGGAAACACCATATATTTT
CSVDELLAGNTIYF
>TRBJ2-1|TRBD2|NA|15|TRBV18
TGTGCCAGCTCACCACTGGCGGGGGGGGAGGATGAGCAGTTCTTC
CASSPLAGGEDEQFF
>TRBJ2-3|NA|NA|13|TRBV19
TGTGCCAGTAGATTTGACTCGGGAGATACGCAGTATTTT
CASRFDSGDTQYF
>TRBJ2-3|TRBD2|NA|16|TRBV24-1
TGTGCCACCAGTGAGCTTACTAGCGGAAAAACAGATACGCAGTATTTT
CATSELTSGKTDTQYF
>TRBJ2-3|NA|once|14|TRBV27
TGTGCCAGCAGTTCTGTAACTAGCACAGATACGCAGTATTTT
CASSSVTSTDTQYF
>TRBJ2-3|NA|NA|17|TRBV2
TGTGCCAGCAGTGAACAGGGGGGTGCGGGAGGAACAGATACGCAGTATTTT
CASSEQGGAGGTDTQYF
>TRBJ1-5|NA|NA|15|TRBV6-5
TGTGCCAGCAGTTACCAGAAGGGGAGCAATCAGCCCCAGCATTTT
CASSYQKGSNQPQHF
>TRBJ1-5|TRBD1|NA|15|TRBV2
TGTGCCAGCATAAGGGACAGGTATAGCAATCAGCCCCAGCATTTT
CASIRDRYSNQPQHF
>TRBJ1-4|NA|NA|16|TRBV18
TGTGCCAGCTCGCTACTCCAGACAGAAACTAATGAAAAACTGTTTTTT
CASSLLQTETNEKLFF
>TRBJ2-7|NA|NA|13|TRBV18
TGTGCCAGCTCACCATTAGGGGGTGACGAGCAGTACTTC
CASSPLGGDEQYF
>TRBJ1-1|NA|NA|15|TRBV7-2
TGTGCCAGCAGTCCTCCGGGACACCTAAACACTGAAGCTTTCTTT
CASSPPGHLNTEAFF
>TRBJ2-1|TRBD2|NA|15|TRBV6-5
TGTGCCAGCACCCGAACTAGCGGGGGCAAAATTGAGCAGTTCTTC
CASTRTSGGKIEQFF
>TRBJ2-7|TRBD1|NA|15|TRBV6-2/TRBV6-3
TGTGCCAGCAGTCACACCGGGACAGGAAACTACGAGCAGTACTTC
CASSHTGTGNYEQYF
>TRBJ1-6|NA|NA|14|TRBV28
TGTGCCAGCAGTTTCTGGACAGATAATTCACCCCTCCACTTT
CASSFWTDNSPLHF
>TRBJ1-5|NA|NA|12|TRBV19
TGTGCCAGTAGTATCGGTTATCAGCCCCAGCATTTT
CASSIGYQPQHF
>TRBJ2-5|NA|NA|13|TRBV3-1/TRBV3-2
TGTGCCAGCAGCCAAGGTGGAGCCGAGACCCAGTACTTC
CASSQGGAETQYF
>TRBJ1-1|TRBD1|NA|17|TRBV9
TGTGCCAGCAGCGAGGGGAGACAGGGGAGAAGGAGGACTGAAGCTTTCTTT
CASSEGRQGRRRTEAFF
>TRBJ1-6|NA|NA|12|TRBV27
TGTGCCAGCGGGGCCAACAATTCACCCCTCCACTTT
CASGANNSPLHF
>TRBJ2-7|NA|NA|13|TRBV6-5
TGTGCCAGCAGTTCCGTGACAGTCAGGGCGGAGTACTTC
CASSSVTVRAEYF
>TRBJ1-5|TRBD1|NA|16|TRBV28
TGTGCCAGCAGTCAATATCGCGGGACAGGGAGTCAGCCTCAGCATTTT
CASSQYRGTGSQPQHF
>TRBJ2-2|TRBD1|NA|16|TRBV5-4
TGTGCCAGCAGATCCCCGGGACAGCTGAACACCGGGGAGCTGTTTTTT
CASRSPGQLNTGELFF
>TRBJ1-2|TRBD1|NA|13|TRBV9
TGTGCCAGCAGAGGGGACAGGGGCTATGGCTACACCTTC
CASRGDRGYGYTF
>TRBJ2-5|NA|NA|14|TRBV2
TGTGCCAGCAGTCAGGGGAGGGTCCAAGAGACCCAGTACTTC
CASSQGRVQETQYF
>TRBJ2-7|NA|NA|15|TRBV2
TGTGCCAGCAAAAAGTCGGACAGCCACTCCTACGAGCAGTACTTC
CASKKSDSHSYEQYF
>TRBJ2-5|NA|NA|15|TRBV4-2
TGTGCCAGCAGCCAAGACAGGGGGGCGAAAGAGACCCAGTACTTC
CASSQDRGAKETQYF
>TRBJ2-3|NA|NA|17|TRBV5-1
TGCGCCAGCAGCTTGGAGGGTAGCGGTGGTGGCGCAGATACGCAGTATTTT
CASSLEGSGGGADTQYF
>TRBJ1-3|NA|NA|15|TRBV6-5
TGTGCCAGCAGTTACTCTTCGGTCTGGGGAAACACCATATATTTT
CASSYSSVWGNTIYF
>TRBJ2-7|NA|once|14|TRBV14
TGTGCCAGCAGCCAAGTGGGGGGACCAGGCGAGCAGTACTTC
CASSQVGGPGEQYF
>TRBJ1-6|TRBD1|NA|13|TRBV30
TGTGCCTGGAGTGATACAGGGGATTCACCCCTCCACTTT
CAWSDTGDSPLHF
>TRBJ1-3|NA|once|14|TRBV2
TGTGCCAGAGACACAGGGCTCTCTGGAAACACCATATATTTT
CARDTGLSGNTIYF
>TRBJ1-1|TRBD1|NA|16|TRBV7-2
TGTGCCAGTCGAGGACAGGGGTTGTCCGGGGGCACTGAAGCTTTCTTT
CASRGQGLSGGTEAFF
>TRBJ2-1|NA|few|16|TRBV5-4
TGTGCCAGCAGCTTGGCCGGACAGAGCTCCTACAATGAGCAGTTCTTC
CASSLAGQSSYNEQFF
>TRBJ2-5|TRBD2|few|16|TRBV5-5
TGTGCCAGCAGCTTGGCCGTTCTAGCGGGGGTAGAGACCCAGTACTTC
CASSLAVLAGVETQYF
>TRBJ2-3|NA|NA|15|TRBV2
TGTGCCAGCAGCTCCTCGGGACTTAGCACAGATACGCAGTATTTT
CASSSSGLSTDTQYF
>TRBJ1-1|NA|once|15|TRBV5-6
TGTGCCAGCAGCTTGGGGCCAAATGTGAACACTGAAGCTTTCTTT
CASSLGPNVNTEAFF
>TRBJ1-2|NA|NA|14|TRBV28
TGTGCCAGCAGTTTATGGACAGTTAACTATGGCTACACCTTC
CASSLWTVNYGYTF
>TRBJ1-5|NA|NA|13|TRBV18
TGTGCCAGCTCACCGGGGGACAACCAGCCCCAGCATTTT
CASSPGDNQPQHF
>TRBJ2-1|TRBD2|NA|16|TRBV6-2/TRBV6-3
TGTGCCAGCAGTTACTCCCTTAGCGGGGGGTACAATGAGCAGTTCTTC
CASSYSLSGGYNEQFF
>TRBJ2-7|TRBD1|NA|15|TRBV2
TGTGCCAGCAGTGAAGCGGGACAGGGTGTCTACGAGCAGTACTTC
CASSEAGQGVYEQYF
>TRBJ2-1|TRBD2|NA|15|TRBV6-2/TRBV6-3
TGTGCCAGCAGTACCCCTAGCGGTATAGGTAATGAGCAGTTCTTC
CASSTPSGIGNEQFF
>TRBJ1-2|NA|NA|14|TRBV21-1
TGTGCCAGCAGCAAGTGGGGAGTTGGATATGGCTACACCTTC
CASSKWGVGYGYTF